This record covers a single T cell receptor beta chain. Antigen: not known. J lost 7 bases, V lost 5 bases, and 10 bases had no gene match. The CDR3 totals 14 residues. Per germline, CDR1 LNHDA and CDR2 SQIVND (reference sequence). The data are from a study of cytomegalovirus exposure and HLA in healthy donors. Findings and caveats of the study: The majority of TCR sequences were rare, yet some public TCRs appeared in many donors. In vitro testing confirmed a few CMV-associated chains as specific for CMV antigens. Cytomegalovirus association was assigned to about 150 TCR beta chains. Diagnosis of cytomegalovirus status made by the classifier reportedly showed high specificity and sensitivity.

Clones were sequenced by immunoSEQ multiplex PCR, and TCRdb holds only the in-frame ones, with some missing. The profile covers roughly 130,000 clones, with 85% to 90% appearing a single time and approximately 3.5% taken by the ten largest. The gene calls are TRBV19 and TRBJ2-7, with TRBD1 matching over 8 bases. This clonotype was sampled from a man aged 25-40 years in good health and CMV-seronegative. The sample taken for sequencing was PBMCs. CDR3 region: CASSSRTGRGEQYF. CDR3 DNA sequence: TGTGCCAGTAGTTCCCGGACAGGGAGAGGGGAGCAGTACTTC.